These 3 T cell receptor beta chains share one sample of origin, sequenced in a study of blood T cell repertoires in COVID-19. Here immunoSEQ multiplex PCR was the method, and the copy in TCRdb shows in-frame clones only, minus some. The sample has a few hundred thousand clones, about 93% seen once. The sequencing sample was made of peripheral blood. These receptors came from a woman in her 30s with COVID-19, enrolled during active disease.

J is TRBJ1-4 and V is TRBV24-1; the match to TRBD1 covers 7 bases. There are 15 residues in the CDR3. V was pared by 3 bases and J by 7 bases, with 7 bases of the junction left unmatched. Germline lookup yields CDR1 KGHDR and CDR2 SFDVKD. This CDR3 is CATSDPQGNGEKLFF. CDR3 nucleotides: TGTGCCACCAGTGATCCACAGGGGAACGGTGAAAAACTGTTTTTT.

This chain joins TRBV6-1 and TRBJ2-3, with 10 bases identical to TRBD2. Germline CDR1 is MNHNS and CDR2 is SASEGT. Trimming took 2 bases from V and 7 from J; bases not matched to a gene: 21. This CDR3 region has 20 residues. The CDR3 DNA reads as TGTGCCAGCAGTGAAATCGCCGGGAGGGGCCTAGCGGGAGCCGCACATACGCAGTATTTT. This codes for CASSEIAGRGLAGAAHTQYF.

The chain joins TRBV7-9 to TRBJ2-1; 7 positions agree with TRBD2. The germline V gene encodes CDR1 SEHNR and CDR2 FQNEAQ (reference sequence). Losses at the gene ends were 5 bases for V and 5 bases for J; bases not matched to a gene: 3. CDR3 length: 13 amino acids. This CDR3 reads CASSEAGDNEQFF. Here the CDR3 DNA reads TGTGCCAGCAGCGAGGCGGGGGACAATGAGCAGTTCTTC.